This T cell receptor (beta chain) originates from a study of T cell responses to AZD1222 COVID-19 vaccine. The assay was immunoSEQ multiplex PCR, and TCRdb's table has in-frame clones only and misses some. The sample yields approximately 97,000 clones, about nine tenths seen once. The CDR3 consists of 18 residues. Germline V gives CDR1 SGHNT, CDR2 YYREEE (reference sequence). V lost 1 base, J lost 0 bases, and 7 bases stayed unmatched. The TCR originated in an adult in good health. The source was peripheral blood, collected on day 0 of AZD1222 vaccination. The chain joins TRBV5-4 to TRBJ1-6; 7 nucleotides line up with TRBD1. CDR3 protein: CASSLRQGGSSYNSPLHF. The CDR3, as DNA: TGTGCCAGCAGCTTGCGCCAGGGGGGGAGCTCCTATAATTCACCCCTCCACTTT.